The clone carrying this TCR beta chain was recorded at least ten times. The data were obtained in a study of human T cells and chemical hapten exposure. The trim removed 2 bases at V and 3 bases at J, leaving 3 bases unmatched. The CDR3 is 14 amino acids. TCRdb re-called the RACE reads through MiXCR, storing one row per CDR3 protein. Of more than 250,000 distinct CDR3 sequences detected, 7.5% to 10% appear once; the ten largest clones hold 2% to 2.5%. The time point: pre-sensitization, week 0. Treatment here: therapeutic diphenylcyclopropenone sensitization with weekly scalp DPC. The specimen comprised whole blood, sampled in connection with sensitization to the hapten diphenylcyclopropenone (DPC). This rearrangement joins TRBV12-3 or TRBV12-4 to TRBJ1-2; 7 bases map to TRBD1. The receptor was derived from a woman aged 40 to 50 with alopecia areata. Some clones in this sample may be carry-over from other donors' samples. The CDR3 DNA reads TGTGCCAGCAGTTTAACAGGGGCAGACTATGGCTACACCTTC. This sequence encodes CASSLTGADYGYTF.